Listed below are T cell receptor beta chains from one sample, sequenced in a study of blood T cell repertoires in COVID-19. Libraries were prepared by immunoSEQ multiplex PCR; TCRdb keeps only in-frame clonotypes and omits some of them. The sample comprises tens of thousands of clones, about 87% of which are singletons, and more than 6% rests with the top ten. The specimen was peripheral blood. Receptor source: a woman aged 55-75 years with COVID-19, enrolled during active disease. The CDR3 runs from the conserved cysteine through the conserved F or W. The order of the fields is clone size, J gene, D gene, V gene, CDR3 length, CDR3 DNA, CDR3 protein. The D gene is left open where the match is weak. Only part of the rows carry a size: once, few, many, or a class if the clone is expanded.

>.|TRBJ1-5|.|TRBV19|15
TGTGCCAGTAGTCGGGGTGGGGGGAGCAATCAGCCCCAGCATTTT
CASSRGGGSNQPQHF
>.|TRBJ2-7|TRBD2|TRBV5-4|13
TGTGCCAGTACACTAGCGGATAGCTACGAGCAGTACTTC
CASTLADSYEQYF
>.|TRBJ2-3|.|TRBV12-3/TRBV12-4|11
TGTGCCAGCACCTTCACAGATACGCAGTATTTT
CASTFTDTQYF
>.|TRBJ2-3|.|TRBV9|12
TGTGCCAGCAGCGCAGGTACCGATACGCAGTATTTT
CASSAGTDTQYF
>.|TRBJ1-5|.|TRBV6-1|16
TGTGCCAGCAGTGAATATCGTAGGGGTAACAATCAGCCCCAGCATTTT
CASSEYRRGNNQPQHF
>.|TRBJ2-7|.|TRBV2|15
TGTGCCAGCAGACCACTACGGGGGAGAGGATACGAGCAGTACTTC
CASRPLRGRGYEQYF
>.|TRBJ1-3|.|TRBV9|16
TGTGCCAGCAGGGGGACGGGGAGGGGACCTGGAAACACCATATATTTT
CASRGTGRGPGNTIYF
>.|TRBJ2-7|.|TRBV11-3|14
TGTGCCAGCAGCTTCGGGAAAGGTACGAACGAGCAGTACTTC
CASSFGKGTNEQYF
>.|TRBJ1-2|.|TRBV2|13
TGTGCCAGCACCAACATAATGAACTATGGCTACACCTTC
CASTNIMNYGYTF
>.|TRBJ1-4|.|TRBV6-5|16
TGTGCCAGCAGTTACGATTGGTCAGGCCTTAATGAAAAACTGTTTTTT
CASSYDWSGLNEKLFF
>.|TRBJ1-4|.|TRBV2|13
TGTGCCAGCAGGGAGGGGGGGGATGAAAAACTGTTTTTT
CASREGGDEKLFF
>.|TRBJ2-1|.|TRBV2|14
TGTGCCAGCAGGGGACTCGCACGGGGTAATGAGCAGTTCTTC
CASRGLARGNEQFF
>many|TRBJ2-2|TRBD1|TRBV11-2|15
TGTGCCAGCGCTACCGGGACAGGGGCCACCGGGGAGCTGTTTTTT
CASATGTGATGELFF
>.|TRBJ1-5|.|TRBV5-1|14
TGCGCCAGCAGCCCCGGACACCCCAATCAGCCCCAGCATTTT
CASSPGHPNQPQHF
>.|TRBJ2-5|TRBD2|TRBV5-6|18
TGTGCCAGCAGCTTGTTTGGACTAGCGGGAGGGGGGGAAGAGACCCAGTACTTC
CASSLFGLAGGGEETQYF
>.|TRBJ2-5|.|TRBV5-4|15
TGTGCCAGCAGCATAGGTCCCCGGACTCAAGAGACCCAGTACTTC
CASSIGPRTQETQYF
>.|TRBJ2-5|.|TRBV9|14
TGTGCCAGCAGCGTAGGACAGCCCCAAGAGACCCAGTACTTC
CASSVGQPQETQYF
>.|TRBJ2-7|TRBD1|TRBV5-4|16
TGTGCCAGCAGCGTACCAGGGCCCAGGGGGCCGAACGAGCAGTACTTC
CASSVPGPRGPNEQYF
>.|TRBJ1-1|.|TRBV20-1|11
TGCAGTGCTAGGGGCTGGACTGAAGCTTTCTTT
CSARGWTEAFF
>.|TRBJ1-6|TRBD1|TRBV18|17
TGTGCCAGCTCCCAAACACCGGGACAGAGTAATAATTCACCCCTCCACTTT
CASSQTPGQSNNSPLHF
>.|TRBJ2-2|TRBD1|TRBV28|15
TGTGCCAGCAGGCGACCGGGACAGGTTACCGGGGAGCTGTTTTTT
CASRRPGQVTGELFF
>.|TRBJ2-7|TRBD1|TRBV12-5|14
TGTGCTAGTGGTTTTATCGGGACAGGGGTCGAGCAGTACTTC
CASGFIGTGVEQYF
>.|TRBJ2-1|.|TRBV11-2|14
TGTGCCAGCAGCTTGGACAGAGCGTGTGATGAGCAGTTCTTC
CASSLDRACDEQFF
>.|TRBJ2-7|TRBD1|TRBV5-4|15
TGTGCCAGCAGTCATGGACAGGGGTCCTCCTACGAGCAGTACTTC
CASSHGQGSSYEQYF
>.|TRBJ1-4|.|TRBV19|13
TGTGCCACCACAGACTATCGGGATGAAAAACTGTTTTTT
CATTDYRDEKLFF
>.|TRBJ2-6|TRBD1|TRBV5-1|17
TGCGCCAGCAGCACTGACAGGGGCTCCTCTGGGGCCAACGTCCTGACTTTC
CASSTDRGSSGANVLTF
>.|TRBJ1-1|.|TRBV27|13
TGTGCCAGCAGATTTTCCTCTAACACTGAAGCTTTCTTT
CASRFSSNTEAFF
>once|TRBJ1-5|.|TRBV28|15
TGTGCCAGCCGAAAGACAGCGCCTAGCAATCAGCCCCAGCATTTT
CASRKTAPSNQPQHF
>.|TRBJ1-2|.|TRBV12-3/TRBV12-4|13
TGTGCCAGCAGTCCCCCCTGGGCAGGGAGCTACACCTTC
CASSPPWAGSYTF
>.|TRBJ2-7|.|TRBV7-9|12
TGTGCCAGCAGCTTACAAGGGGTCGAGCAGTACTTC
CASSLQGVEQYF
>.|TRBJ1-6|TRBD1|TRBV9|15
TGTGCCAGCAGCGTGGCCGGGACAGCCCGCTCACCCCTCCACTTT
CASSVAGTARSPLHF
>.|TRBJ2-1|TRBD2|TRBV28|17
TGTGCCAGCAGCCTCCCGGCTAGCGGGAGAAATGTGGGTGAGCAGTTCTTC
CASSLPASGRNVGEQFF
>.|TRBJ1-2|.|TRBV7-2|17
TGTGCCAGCAGCTTAGTGCTCCGCGGACAGTCAGACTATGGCTACACCTTC
CASSLVLRGQSDYGYTF